This T cell receptor (beta chain) stems from a study of early T cells in non-severe SARS-CoV-2 infection. On the study more broadly: From unsorted whole blood, bulk RNA was sequenced, and the chains remained unpaired. Findings and limits, study-wide: VDJdb matching favored anti-spike CD8 responses, missing private and CD4 specificities.

The CDR3 contains 14 residues. The ends were cut back, 6 bases at V and 7 bases at J, with 19 bases in the middle. Germline lookup yields CDR1 SNHLY and CDR2 FYNNEI. In its sample, this clonotype was seen many times. Antigen specificity is unknown. Molecules of cDNA were individually given unique molecular identifiers that were attached to them. TCRdb fed the 5' RACE reads into MiXCR, producing one record per CDR3 protein. The sample carries under 95,000 distinct CDR3 sequences, around 12% recorded once. Sample: whole blood. The chain joins TRBV2 to TRBJ2-7; D might be TRBD1 (5 bases). The clonotype originates from an adult who was a healthcare worker with PCR-confirmed SARS-CoV-2 infection or an uninfected control (not recorded which). CDR3 coding DNA: TGTGCCAGCAGGGAGACAGCCTCTGTACGAGAGCAGTACTTC. This codes for CASRETASVREQYF.